In its sample, the clone carrying this T cell receptor (beta chain) was seen once. What it binds is unknown. The PCR had 60 Vbeta and 13 Jbeta primers. The data were produced by immunoSEQ multiplex PCR, yet TCRdb's version contains in-frame clones alone and is incomplete. The table records 120,000 or so clones, 75% to 85% of them present only once. This entry comes from a study of cytomegalovirus exposure and HLA in healthy donors. Study observations and caveats: Presence/absence analyses took donor sequencing depth as roughly uniform. Researchers reported in a later analysis that a missense DCLRE1C variant was tied to TCR beta V- and J-gene trimming. There were some V segments, including TRBV6-2 and TRBV6-3, excluded as indistinguishable.

Germline-derived CDR1 and CDR2 are KGHSH and LQKENI. Trimming removed 3 bases from V and 1 base from J, with 9 bases in between. This CDR3 contains 15 residues. Sequenced sample: PBMCs. This sequence joins TRBV18 and TRBJ2-2, with D possibly being TRBD1 (6 bases). The TCR was taken from a woman aged 45-59 years in good health and CMV-seropositive. Here the CDR3 DNA reads TGTGCCAGCTCACCCCGGACAGAGAACACCGGGGAGCTGTTTTTT. Amino acids: CASSPRTENTGELFF.